Listed below are T cell receptor beta chains from one sample, sequenced in a study of shared clonotypes between healthy human individuals. Produced via immunoSEQ multiplex PCR; TCRdb's table is partial and in-frame only. The data show approximately 87,000 clones, about 61% seen once. The sample comprised memory CD8+ T cells sorted from blood. The receptors come from a man younger than 40 in good health. CDR3s include the opening cysteine and the closing phenylalanine or tryptophan. Fields, in order: J gene, V gene, clone size, D gene, CDR3 protein, CDR3 DNA. The D gene is left open where the match is weak. Rows give clone size only sometimes, using once, few, many, or a class for an expanded clone.

TRBJ2-1	TRBV19	.	.	CASSIVRSSNEQFF	TGTGCCAGTAGTATCGTCAGGTCGTCGAATGAGCAGTTCTTC
TRBJ2-7	TRBV5-4	once	TRBD2	CASSPTAGGLYEQYF	TGTGCCAGCAGCCCCACGGCGGGAGGACTGTACGAGCAGTACTTC
TRBJ2-3	TRBV6-6	.	.	CASSYSSSDTQYF	TGTGCCAGCAGTTACTCAAGCTCAGATACGCAGTATTTT
TRBJ1-5	TRBV2	.	TRBD1	CASTQGQGAQPQHF	TGTGCCAGCACCCAAGGACAGGGGGCTCAGCCCCAGCATTTT
TRBJ1-2	TRBV30	.	.	CAWSVRADYGYTF	TGTGCCTGGAGTGTACGTGCGGACTATGGCTACACCTTC
TRBJ2-1	TRBV15	.	.	CATSRGLTEANEQFF	TGTGCCACCAGCAGAGGGTTGACAGAGGCCAATGAGCAGTTCTTC
TRBJ2-1	TRBV6-4	few	.	CASSTSSNNEQFF	TGTGCCAGCAGTACGAGTAGCAACAATGAGCAGTTCTTC
TRBJ2-7	TRBV27	.	TRBD1	CASSLTGGSYEQYF	TGTGCCAGCAGTCTAACAGGGGGATCCTACGAGCAGTACTTC
TRBJ2-3	TRBV29-1	.	TRBD2	CSVSGSSGALDTQYF	TGCAGCGTGTCGGGTTCTAGCGGAGCGTTAGATACGCAGTATTTT
TRBJ1-3	TRBV7-9	few	TRBD1	CASSLVVGQGDRNTIYF	TGTGCCAGCAGCTTAGTGGTTGGACAGGGAGACAGAAACACCATATATTTT
TRBJ2-2	TRBV25-1	.	TRBD1	CASSPGGDTGELFF	TGTGCCAGCAGTCCAGGGGGCGACACCGGGGAGCTGTTTTTT
TRBJ2-1	TRBV27	.	TRBD1	CASSFWDRDEQFF	TGTGCCAGCAGTTTTTGGGACAGGGATGAGCAGTTCTTC
TRBJ1-1	TRBV6-5	.	TRBD1	CASSYSRDRGNTEAFF	TGTGCCAGCAGTTACTCAAGGGACAGGGGGAACACTGAAGCTTTCTTT
TRBJ2-5	TRBV18	.	TRBD2	CASSPETSEQETQYF	TGTGCCAGCTCACCCGAAACTAGCGAGCAAGAGACCCAGTACTTC
TRBJ2-7	TRBV19	few	.	CATSTGREVAEQYF	TGTGCCACCAGTACCGGCCGAGAAGTAGCAGAGCAGTACTTC
TRBJ2-1	TRBV27	.	.	CASTLGPSGNEQFF	TGTGCCAGCACCTTGGGGCCCTCGGGGAATGAGCAGTTCTTC
TRBJ2-5	TRBV29-1	once	TRBD2	CSFRSGRSETQYF	TGCAGCTTCCGAAGCGGGAGAAGTGAGACCCAGTACTTC
TRBJ2-7	TRBV11-2	.	.	CASSYSGYEQYF	TGTGCCAGCAGCTATTCAGGCTACGAGCAGTACTTC
TRBJ2-7	TRBV10-2	.	.	CASSESTGAHSYEQYF	TGCGCCAGCAGTGAGTCGACAGGAGCCCATTCCTACGAGCAGTACTTC
TRBJ1-2	TRBV10-3	.	.	CAISEMLGASGYTF	TGTGCCATCAGTGAGATGTTGGGGGCGAGTGGCTACACCTTC
TRBJ2-7	TRBV2	.	TRBD2	CASSEGGLAGAQSYEQYF	TGTGCCAGCAGTGAAGGGGGACTAGCGGGTGCACAGAGCTACGAGCAGTACTTC
TRBJ2-7	TRBV6-5	few	.	CASTGSSYEQYF	TGTGCCAGCACAGGAAGCTCCTACGAGCAGTACTTC
TRBJ2-7	TRBV5-6	few	TRBD2	CASSMWGLAGSYEQYF	TGTGCCAGCAGCATGTGGGGACTAGCGGGATCCTACGAGCAGTACTTC
TRBJ2-2	TRBV2	once	.	CASVPRITKTGELFF	TGTGCCAGCGTACCACGGATAACCAAGACCGGGGAGCTGTTTTTT
TRBJ1-2	TRBV6-1	.	.	CASVGGRNYGYTF	TGTGCCAGCGTCGGGGGCAGGAACTATGGCTACACCTTC
TRBJ2-7	TRBV7-9	.	.	CASRGDSYEQYF	TGTGCCAGCAGGGGGGACTCCTACGAGCAGTACTTC
TRBJ2-1	TRBV7-9	medium-sized	TRBD2	CASSLYLAGNNEQFF	TGTGCCAGCAGCTTATACTTAGCGGGTAACAATGAGCAGTTCTTC
TRBJ2-5	TRBV7-2	.	TRBD2	CASGGWTSGFSQYF	TGTGCCAGCGGGGGATGGACTAGCGGCTTCTCCCAGTACTTC
TRBJ2-2	TRBV19	.	.	CASSALRGFTGELFF	TGTGCCAGTAGTGCCCTCCGGGGGTTCACCGGGGAGCTGTTTTTT
TRBJ2-3	TRBV5-4	once	.	CASSFPAIDTQYF	TGTGCCAGCAGCTTTCCGGCTATAGATACGCAGTATTTT
TRBJ1-1	TRBV5-4	once	.	CASSPEGTGFGAFF	TGTGCCAGCAGCCCCGAGGGGACGGGGTTCGGAGCTTTCTTT
TRBJ2-7	TRBV28	.	.	CASSQHGSSYEQYF	TGTGCCAGCAGTCAGCACGGTTCTTCCTACGAGCAGTACTTC
TRBJ2-5	TRBV15	.	.	CATSRQLQETQYF	TGTGCCACCAGCAGACAGCTTCAAGAGACCCAGTACTTC
TRBJ2-7	TRBV7-2	.	.	CATGGAGKEQYF	TGTGCCACCGGCGGGGCGGGCAAGGAGCAGTACTTC
TRBJ2-7	TRBV28	.	TRBD2	CASGEGHSYEQYF	TGTGCCAGCGGGGAGGGGCACTCCTACGAGCAGTACTTC
TRBJ1-5	TRBV11-2	.	.	CASSAWAYSNQPQHF	TGTGCCAGCAGCGCGTGGGCCTATAGCAATCAGCCCCAGCATTTT
TRBJ2-1	TRBV5-4	.	.	CASSLGQTKSNEQFF	TGTGCCAGCAGCTTGGGACAGACCAAATCGAATGAGCAGTTCTTC
TRBJ2-1	TRBV28	.	.	CASSFGYEQFF	TGTGCCAGCAGTTTCGGGTATGAGCAGTTCTTC
TRBJ2-7	TRBV2	few	TRBD2	CASNVGLAASYEQYF	TGTGCCAGCAACGTCGGGCTAGCGGCTTCCTACGAGCAGTACTTC
TRBJ1-5	TRBV6-4	medium-sized	.	CASSEGVNQPQHF	TGTGCCAGCAGTGAGGGGGTCAATCAGCCCCAGCATTTT
TRBJ2-1	TRBV29-1	.	TRBD2	CSVELLAGASEQFF	TGCAGCGTTGAACTACTAGCGGGAGCGAGTGAGCAGTTCTTC
TRBJ2-7	TRBV25-1	few	.	CASRTHPGVEQYF	TGTGCCAGCAGGACCCATCCGGGCGTCGAGCAGTACTTC
TRBJ2-2	TRBV25-1	.	.	CASSDTRDTGELFF	TGTGCCAGCAGTGACACCAGGGACACCGGGGAGCTGTTTTTT
TRBJ2-1	TRBV30	.	TRBD1	CAWNRESGRDRGGCEQFF	TGTGCCTGGAACCGGGAATCTGGCCGGGACAGGGGGGGATGTGAGCAGTTCTTC